In this sample, the clone carrying this T cell receptor (beta chain) turned up a few times. Its cognate antigen is unknown. Trimming removed 5 bases from V and 6 bases from J; junction bases left unmatched: 6. Germline CDR1 SGHTA, CDR2 FQGNSA. CDR3 length: 14 residues. TCRdb passed the reads through MiXCR, listing each CDR3 protein once. The repertoire holds 200,000 to 300,000 distinct CDR3 sequences, with roughly 10% as singletons. The sample originates from a study of T cell repertoires in cytomegalovirus infection. In the study overall: Matching HLA type, along with CMV infection, was indicated by public TCR beta signatures.

The study's findings and limits: Based on cumulative public TCR beta family frequency, carriers of CMV plus the relevant HLA were identified. In two of eight donors, the top clonotype was HLA-C-restricted CMV-specific.

The sequenced sample was PBMCs. The rearrangement joins TRBV7-2 to TRBJ2-4; 8 positions agree with TRBD2. The origin of this receptor is a human donor in good health (CMV status not recorded). Some clones in this sample may be carry-over from other donors' samples. This CDR3 is CASSLGGVGNIQYF. DNA for the CDR3: TGTGCCAGCAGCCTCGGGGGGGTTGGAAACATTCAGTACTTC.